These 22 T cell receptor beta chains share one sample of origin, sequenced in a study of T-cell memory formation after mild COVID-19. Via MiXCR, TCRdb re-called the 5' RACE reads, giving one row per CDR3 protein. The profile shows about 300,000 distinct CDR3 sequences, approximately 20% of them singletons. Sequencing input: PBMCs or a T cell subset sorted from them (not recorded which). The source is a man between 18 and 29 years old who had mild COVID-19 (a few samples of this study predate the infection). Cell type and time point are not known.

This clonotype was observed a handful of times. The rearrangement links TRBV14 to TRBJ2-3; 7 nucleotides line up with TRBD2. Germline assignment: CDR1 SGHDN and CDR2 FVKESK. This CDR3 is 15 amino acids long. Germline trimming cut 3 bases from V and 4 bases from J; bases unmatched to any gene: 7. The CDR3 spells CASSHGLGRADTQYF. DNA for the CDR3: TGTGCCAGCAGCCACGGGCTAGGGAGGGCAGATACGCAGTATTTT. Drawing the rest from reference TRBV14 and TRBJ2-3, the complete variable domain is EAGVTQFPSHSVIEKGQTVTLRCDPISGHDNLYWYRRVMGKEIKFLLHFVKESKQDESGMPNNRFLAERTGGTYSTLKVQPAELEDSGVYFCASSHGLGRADTQYFGPGTRLTVL.

CDR3 residues: CSALLRTAYQETQYF. CDR3 sequence (DNA): TGCAGTGCCCTCTTACGGACAGCCTACCAAGAGACCCAGTACTTC. The rearrangement joins TRBV20-1 to TRBJ2-5; D is possibly TRBD1 (6 bases). Between the trimmed V and J ends, which lost 6 bases and 0 bases, there was a span of 17 bases. The V gene's germline CDR1 is DFQATT and CDR2 SNEGSKA (reference sequence). The CDR3 is made up of 15 amino acids.

This clonotype turned up a few times. The V call is TRBV7-2, the J call TRBJ2-5, with D unclear. Looked up from germline, CDR1 is SGHTA and CDR2 is FQGNSA. The CDR3 runs 14 residues. Trimming left V 7 bases short and J 2 bases short, with 14 bases between. The CDR3: CASTRSWGQETQYF. CDR3 DNA: TGTGCCAGCACCCGGTCCTGGGGACAAGAGACCCAGTACTTC.

This clonotype was seen a handful of times. The chain combines TRBV20-1 with TRBJ2-1, with D possibly being TRBD2 (6 bases). Trimming took 2 bases from V and 3 from J, leaving 17 bases between them. The CDR3 totals 16 residues. Germline values: CDR1 DFQATT, CDR2 SNEGSKA (reference sequence). The CDR3 sequence is CSARPLRGELYNEQFF. CDR3 coding DNA: TGCAGTGCTAGACCCCTTCGCGGGGAGCTCTACAATGAGCAGTTCTTC.

This clonotype was seen ten or more times. The chain carries TRBV4-3 and TRBJ2-5; tentative D call: TRBD2 (6 bases). Germline V gene data show CDR1 as LGHNA and CDR2 as YSLEER. The CDR3 extends over 15 amino acids. V lost 0 bases to trimming and J lost 1 base, with 9 bases between them. This chain's CDR3 is CASSQDLRGQETQYF. CDR3 bases: TGCGCCAGCAGCCAAGATTTGCGGGGCCAAGAGACCCAGTACTTC.

This clonotype occurred a few times. This sequence joins TRBV7-3 and TRBJ1-1, with D perhaps matching TRBD1 (5 bases). The CDR3 runs 14 residues. Deletions cut 1 base from V and 4 bases from J, with 10 bases between. Germline values: CDR1 SGHTA, CDR2 FQGTGA. CDR3 nucleotide sequence: TGTGCCAGCAGCTTAAACAGGTTAGGCACTGAAGCTTTCTTT. Protein: CASSLNRLGTEAFF. Supplemented by reference TRBV7-3 and TRBJ1-1, the full variable domain reads GAGVSQTPSNKVTEKGKYVELRCDPISGHTALYWYRQSLGQGPEFLIYFQGTGAADDSGLPNDRFFAVRPEGSVSTLKIQRTERGDSAVYLCASSLNRLGTEAFFGQGTRLTVV.

This sequence joins TRBV9 and TRBJ2-3, with D uncertain. The CDR3 loop spans 14 amino acids. V gave up 2 bases and J gave up 4 bases, with 11 bases separating them. Per germline, CDR1 SGDLS and CDR2 YYNGEE. DNA for the CDR3: TGTGCCAGCAGCGTGAGTCTAGAGGCAGATACGCAGTATTTT. Protein sequence: CASSVSLEADTQYF.

This clonotype came up a few times. The chain is built from TRBV5-1 and TRBJ2-5, with 9 bases aligning to TRBD2. J lost 3 bases, V lost 0 bases, and 6 bases had no gene match. CDR3 length: 16 residues. Germline V lookup: CDR1 SGHRS, CDR2 YFSETQ. DNA of the CDR3: TGCGCCAGCAGCTTGGCGCCTAGCGGGGAGGAAGAGACCCAGTACTTC. Translating it yields CASSLAPSGEEETQYF.

The genes are TRBV24-1 and TRBJ2-7; TRBD1 aligns across 10 bases. The CDR3 covers 14 residues. Germline V CDR1 and CDR2: KGHDR, SFDVKD. V was clipped by 7 bases and J by 9 bases; unmatched bases: 11. Here the CDR3 DNA reads TGTGCCACCAGAACGACAGGGGGCTCCAGTCCGCAGTACTTC. Amino acids: CATRTTGGSSPQYF.

This clonotype has a handful of counts. V gene TRBV12-3 or TRBV12-4 combines with J gene TRBJ1-1, with 8 bases aligning to TRBD1. V shed 1 base and J 8 bases; nucleotides not matched to a gene: 3. This CDR3 has 13 amino acids. CDR3 protein: CASSLGGQVEAFF. The CDR3 nucleotides read TGTGCCAGCAGTTTAGGGGGACAGGTCGAAGCTTTCTTT.

This clonotype showed up just a few times. The chain couples TRBV20-1 to TRBJ2-1, with D possibly matching TRBD1 (5 bases). Germline values: CDR1 DFQATT, CDR2 SNEGSKA (reference sequence). Trimming shortened V by 5 bases and J by 3 bases, and 8 bases separated the two germline ends. There are 12 residues in the CDR3. The CDR3 DNA reads TGCAGTGCTCTTCAGGGCTACAATGAGCAGTTCTTC. Its protein is CSALQGYNEQFF.

CDR3 residues: CSVESAEETQYF. DNA of the CDR3: TGCAGCGTTGAGTCAGCAGAAGAGACCCAGTACTTC. This chain joins TRBV29-1 and TRBJ2-5; D call uncertain. This CDR3 has 12 residues. V was trimmed by 3 bases and J by 3 bases, leaving 8 bases between them. CDR1 SQVTM and CDR2 ANQGSEA come from the germline V gene.

This clonotype was counted a few times. The chain combines TRBV29-1 with TRBJ1-5, with D possibly being TRBD1 (5 bases). Germline assignment: CDR1 SQVTM and CDR2 ANQGSEA. V lost 5 bases to trimming and J lost 3 bases, with 11 bases between them. This CDR3 has 13 residues. CDR3 loop: CSVLWGNNQPQHF. The CDR3 coding sequence is TGCAGCGTTCTTTGGGGGAACAATCAGCCCCAGCATTTT. Full variable domain (outside the CDR3, taken from reference TRBV29-1 and TRBJ1-5): SAVISQKPSRDICQRGTSLTIQCQVDSQVTMMFWYRQQPGQSLTLIATANQGSEATYESGFVIDKFPISRPNLTFSTLTVSNMSPEDSSIYLCSVLWGNNQPQHFGDGTRLSIL.

The J gene is TRBJ2-2, the V gene TRBV3-1, with a possible D match to TRBD1 (6 bases). The germline V gene has CDR1 LGHDT and CDR2 YNNKEL (reference sequence). Deletions cut 6 bases from V and 3 bases from J, with 14 bases between. This CDR3 comprises 15 residues. In DNA, the CDR3 is TGTGCCAGCAGGCCGACAGGCATGGACACCGGGGAGCTGTTTTTT. Protein sequence: CASRPTGMDTGELFF.

This chain connects TRBV4-3 to TRBJ1-5; 9 bases fit TRBD1. The CDR3 extends over 14 amino acids. J was trimmed by 7 bases and V by 4 bases; bases with no gene match: 5. In germline, CDR1 is LGHNA, CDR2 YSLEER. CDR3 DNA: TGCGCCAGCAGCCGAGGACAGGGGTCGCAGCCCCAGCATTTT. Encoded protein: CASSRGQGSQPQHF.

This clonotype has a handful of counts. The chain couples TRBV24-1 to TRBJ2-2, with unresolved D. This CDR3 has 14 residues. The V gene lost 9 bases and the J gene lost 0 bases, with 10 bases spanning the gap. The germline V gene has CDR1 KGHDR and CDR2 SFDVKD. CDR3 DNA: TGTGCCACCGGGAAACCCACGAACACCGGGGAGCTGTTTTTT. Protein sequence: CATGKPTNTGELFF.

The chain has TRBV7-8 and TRBJ2-7; D is uncertain. Trimming pared 5 bases from V and 4 bases from J, leaving 18 bases between. Germline assignment: CDR1 SGHVS and CDR2 FQNEAQ. CDR3 length: 15 amino acids. The CDR3: CASSVRFLSSYEQYF. Here the CDR3 DNA reads TGTGCCAGCAGCGTCAGGTTTCTCTCCTCTTACGAGCAGTACTTC.

A few counts support this clonotype. The chain couples TRBV6-5 to TRBJ1-1; a weak D match, TRBD1 (6 bases). Germline CDR1 MNHEY, CDR2 SVGAGI. The CDR3 loop spans 16 amino acids. The V end lost 6 bases, the J end lost 1 base, and 18 bases lay between the germline ends. The CDR3 spells CASRKVGGRSNTEAFF. The CDR3 region has the DNA TGTGCCAGCAGAAAGGTGGGGGGGCGATCGAACACTGAAGCTTTCTTT.

This rearrangement joins TRBV7-2 to TRBJ1-2; TRBD1 agrees at 8 bases. The CDR3 runs to 15 residues. The germline gives CDR1 SGHTA, CDR2 FQGNSA. The junction had 2 bases not matched to a gene; V was cut back by 2 bases and J by 0 bases. The chain's CDR3 is CASSLQGAPNYGYTF. The CDR3 coding sequence is TGTGCCAGCAGCTTACAGGGGGCGCCTAACTATGGCTACACCTTC.

This clonotype appeared once. This sequence joins TRBV4-1 and TRBJ2-5, with TRBD1 identical over 7 bases. Germline V gene data show CDR1 as MGHRA and CDR2 as YSYEKL. The CDR3 runs to 16 residues. J lost 8 bases, V lost 2 bases, and 14 bases had no gene match. The DNA for the CDR3 is TGCGCCAGCAGCCAACTCCGGACAGGCCGGGCAGGTACCCAGTACTTC. Protein: CASSQLRTGRAGTQYF.

The chain carries TRBV7-9 and TRBJ1-6; 10 bases map to TRBD1. This CDR3 comprises 12 residues. The germline CDR1 and CDR2 sequences are SEHNR and FQNEAQ (reference sequence). V gave up 3 bases and J gave up 18 bases; unmatched junction bases: 5. The CDR3 loop reads CASSLGQGKTHF. CDR3 nucleotide sequence: TGTGCCAGCAGCTTGGGACAGGGGAAAACCCACTTT.

The gene calls are TRBV6-5 and TRBJ2-7; no firm D call. The germline V gene has CDR1 MNHEY and CDR2 SVGAGI. This CDR3 region has 15 residues. Trimming pared 0 bases from V and 0 bases from J, leaving 9 bases between. CDR3 DNA: TGTGCCAGCAGTTACTCGGCCATTAGCTCCTACGAGCAGTACTTC. Its translation is CASSYSAISSYEQYF.